This entry lists 13 T cell receptor beta chains sequenced from one sample in a study of shared clonotypes between healthy human individuals. Sequencing was performed with immunoSEQ multiplex PCR; in TCRdb, only in-frame clones are kept and a portion is missing. The repertoire holds 2 million to 3 million clones, under 95% seen once, with 0.36% in the top ten. Sequenced input: naive CD4+ T cells from PBMCs. Specified subset: CD45RA+ positively selected. All receptors derive from a young man in good health. Some clones in this sample may be carry-over from other donors' samples.

The V call is TRBV5-1, the J call TRBJ1-1, with D possibly TRBD1 on 6 matching bases. This CDR3 has 15 residues. The V end lost 0 bases, the J end lost 6 bases, and 15 bases lay between the germline ends. Germline CDR1 reads SGHRS; CDR2 reads YFSETQ. The CDR3, as DNA: TGCGCCAGCAGCTTGGATCAGGGGTTAGGGCCTGAAGCTTTCTTT. Translated, it gives CASSLDQGLGPEAFF.

The chain uses TRBV19 and TRBJ2-1; perhaps TRBD2 as D (6 bases). V lost 7 bases and J lost 1, with 11 bases in between. The CDR3 has 14 residues. Germline V CDR1 and CDR2: LNHDA, SQIVND (reference sequence). CDR3 region: CASKRLASYNEQFF. Here the CDR3 DNA reads TGTGCCAGTAAGAGGCTAGCGTCCTACAATGAGCAGTTCTTC.

The rearrangement links TRBV29-1 to TRBJ2-4; TRBD1 matches 9 bases. The CDR3 consists of 12 residues. Looked up from germline, CDR1 is SQVTM and CDR2 is ANQGSEA. The V and J ends lost 7 bases and 8 bases, in that order; junction bases with no gene match: 6. CDR3: CSGTGGSDIQYF. The CDR3 DNA reads TGCAGCGGAACAGGGGGCAGTGACATTCAGTACTTC.

A single count supports this clone. The chain links TRBV7-2 to TRBJ2-7, with 7 nucleotides matching TRBD1. The junction had 6 bases not matched to a gene; V was cut back by 3 bases and J by 7 bases. Per the germline V gene, CDR1 is SGHTA and CDR2 is FQGNSA. This CDR3 is 13 amino acids long. DNA of the CDR3: TGTGCCAGCAGCTTTGAAAGGGGGCGGGAGCAGTACTTC. Protein: CASSFERGREQYF. Full variable domain (remainder filled in from reference TRBV7-2 and TRBJ2-7): GAGVSQSPSNKVTEKGKDVELRCDPISGHTALYWYRQSLGQGLEFLIYFQGNSAPDKSGLPSDRFSAERTGGSVSTLTIQRTQQEDSAVYLCASSFERGREQYFGPGTRLTVT.

The V and J genes are TRBV9 and TRBJ2-1, with 9 bases lining up with TRBD1. This CDR3 is 16 amino acids long. Germline lookup yields CDR1 SGDLS and CDR2 YYNGEE. V dropped 3 bases and J dropped 1; count of bases not matched to a gene: 5. CDR3 nucleotides: TGTGCCAGCAGCGGAACAGGGGGCGCGTCCTACAATGAGCAGTTCTTC. This gives the protein CASSGTGGASYNEQFF.

Concerning this clone: The same CDR3 is also encoded by other DNA sequences in this sample. The chain employs TRBV6-5 and TRBJ2-5; no firm D call. Germline V CDR1 and CDR2: MNHEY, SVGAGI. Trimming removed 0 bases from V and 5 bases from J, with 7 bases in between. This CDR3 is 13 amino acids long. Here the CDR3 reads CASSYSIRETQYF. The CDR3 DNA follows: TGTGCCAGCAGTTACTCGATTAGGGAGACCCAGTACTTC.

The V call is TRBV28, the J call TRBJ1-4; 9 positions agree with TRBD1. The CDR3 length is 16 residues. Losses at the gene ends were 1 base for V and 6 bases for J; bases not matched to a gene: 6. Germline V CDR1 and CDR2: MDHEN, SYDVKM. The CDR3, as DNA: TGTGCCAGCAGTTTATTACCGGGGACAGGGCATGAAAAACTGTTTTTT. It translates to CASSLLPGTGHEKLFF.

This chain connects TRBV9 to TRBJ2-6; D call uncertain. The length of the CDR3 is 14 residues. Per the germline V gene, CDR1 is SGDLS and CDR2 is YYNGEE. Trimming shortened V by 5 bases and J by 0 bases, and 6 bases separated the two germline ends. This chain's CDR3 is CASRAFSGANVLTF. The CDR3 nucleotides are TGTGCCAGCAGGGCATTCTCTGGGGCCAACGTCCTGACTTTC.

This chain uses TRBV7-2 with TRBJ1-3; tentative D call: TRBD1 (5 bases). The CDR3 consists of 15 residues. Germline CDR1 is SGHTA and CDR2 is FQGNSA. V gave up 2 bases and J gave up 4 bases, with 12 bases separating them. The CDR3 bases are TGTGCCAGCAGCTTAACTTCAGGGCCGGGAAACACCATATATTTT. Protein: CASSLTSGPGNTIYF. Filled out from reference TRBV7-2 and TRBJ1-3, the complete variable domain reads GAGVSQSPSNKVTEKGKDVELRCDPISGHTALYWYRQSLGQGLEFLIYFQGNSAPDKSGLPSDRFSAERTGGSVSTLTIQRTQQEDSAVYLCASSLTSGPGNTIYFGEGSWLTVV.

Only one count was recorded for this clone. The J gene is TRBJ2-1, the V gene TRBV6-9; no clear D gene. Trimming cost V 2 bases and J 10 bases, with 9 bases left between them. The CDR3 sequence is 12 residues long. Germline loops: CDR1 MNHGY, CDR2 SVAAGI. The DNA of the CDR3 is TGTGCCAGCAGTTATCGGGCGGACGAGCAGTTCTTC. Translated, it gives CASSYRADEQFF.

This clone was counted once. V and J are TRBV7-3 and TRBJ2-5; maybe TRBD2 (7 bases). The CDR3 extends over 11 amino acids. Germline CDR1 is SGHTA and CDR2 is FQGTGA. V shed 11 bases and J shed 5 bases, with 12 bases lying between them. The CDR3 is CAQTGGETQYF. The CDR3 nucleotides are TGTGCCCAGACGGGGGGCGAGACCCAGTACTTC.

The chain recombines TRBV29-1 with TRBJ1-4; D is possibly TRBD1 (5 bases). CDR1 and CDR2 (germline): SQVTM, ANQGSEA. The CDR3 runs to 14 residues. Trimming cost V 4 bases and J 5 bases, with 14 bases left between them. Written as DNA, the CDR3 is TGCAGCGTTGGGGGCAGGGCTGGCAATGAAAAACTGTTTTTT. Translated: CSVGGRAGNEKLFF.

The chain has TRBV28 and TRBJ1-1, with a weak D call TRBD1 (6 bases). CDR1 is MDHEN and CDR2 is SYDVKM in the germline V gene. The V end lost 7 bases, the J end lost 1 base, and 13 bases lay between the germline ends. The CDR3 totals 14 residues. DNA of the CDR3: TGTGCCAGCAACCGATTGGACAGGAACACTGAAGCTTTCTTT. This encodes CASNRLDRNTEAFF.